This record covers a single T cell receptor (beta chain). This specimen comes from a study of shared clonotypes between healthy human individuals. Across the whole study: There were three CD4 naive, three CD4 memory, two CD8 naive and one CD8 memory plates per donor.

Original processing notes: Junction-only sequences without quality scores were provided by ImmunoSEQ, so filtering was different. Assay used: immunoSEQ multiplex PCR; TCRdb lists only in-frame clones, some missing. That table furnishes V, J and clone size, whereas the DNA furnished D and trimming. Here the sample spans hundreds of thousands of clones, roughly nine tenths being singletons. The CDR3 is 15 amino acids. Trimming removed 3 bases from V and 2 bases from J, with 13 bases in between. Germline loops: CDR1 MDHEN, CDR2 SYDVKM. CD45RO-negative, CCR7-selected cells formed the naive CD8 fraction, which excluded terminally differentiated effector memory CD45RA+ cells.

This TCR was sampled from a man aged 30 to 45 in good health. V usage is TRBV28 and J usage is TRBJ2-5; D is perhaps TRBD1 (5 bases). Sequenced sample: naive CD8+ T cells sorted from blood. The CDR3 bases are TGTGCCAGCAGTTTTTCGACAAGGACACAAGAGACCCAGTACTTC. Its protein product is CASSFSTRTQETQYF.